Given below is one TCR beta chain in context. Its antigen is currently unknown. The data were taken from a study of T cells after yellow fever vaccination. Template switching by 5'RACE produced TCR cDNA, adding a universal primer site and UMIs. TCRdb ran MiXCR on the 5' RACE reads and lists one entry per CDR3 protein. The table shows approximately 110,000 distinct CDR3 sequences, with 7.5% to 9.5% occurring only once. Study results and limitations: In post-booster samples, most primary-vaccination clones reappeared (around 95% CD4, roughly 90% CD8). Clonotypes found in both CD4 and CD8 compartments made up a small share. Peak timing came faster in the weaker secondary response, day 5 versus 15.

Trimming removed 3 bases from V and 5 bases from J, with 11 bases in between. The CDR3 is 13 residues long. Germline CDR1 and CDR2: PRHDT and FYEKMQ (reference sequence). The receptor was isolated from a young man who received the YFV17D yellow fever vaccine. The source material was CD8+ T cells sorted from PBMCs, sampled 45 days after the yellow fever booster vaccination. This chain connects TRBV13 to TRBJ2-7; D perhaps matches TRBD1 (5 bases). The CDR3 nucleotides are TGTGCCAGCAGCTTCAAGGGGTTCAACGAGCAGTACTTC. Protein product: CASSFKGFNEQYF.